These 21 T cell receptor beta chains came from one sample sequenced in a study of cytomegalovirus exposure and HLA in healthy donors. Primers included in the PCR were 60 Vbeta and 13 Jbeta primers. This table comes from immunoSEQ multiplex PCR, and its TCRdb copy is limited to in-frame clones, with some not included. The sample table includes approximately 47,000 clones. Sequenced: PBMCs. The source is a male donor in good health and CMV-seronegative.

The chain has TRBV25-1 and TRBJ1-5; no reliable D call. V was shortened by 4 bases and J by 8 bases, with 15 bases between the two germline ends. The CDR3 is 14 amino acids. CDR1 is MGHDK and CDR2 is SYGVNS in the germline V gene. CDR3 loop: CASSGGSPVEPQHF. The CDR3, as DNA: TGTGCCAGCAGTGGCGGTTCCCCCGTGGAGCCCCAGCATTTT.

The chain recombines TRBV5-4 with TRBJ2-7; D not certain. V was pared by 3 bases and J by 3 bases, with 13 bases between. Germline CDR1 reads SGHNT; CDR2 reads YYREEE (reference sequence). The CDR3 has 14 residues. Here the CDR3 DNA reads TGTGCCAGCAGCTCCCATCCCCTATACTACGAGCAGTACTTC. Translation: CASSSHPLYYEQYF. The entire variable domain, with the rest obtained from reference TRBV5-4 and TRBJ2-7, is as follows: ETGVTQSPTHLIKTRGQQVTLRCSSQSGHNTVSWYQQALGQGPQFIFQYYREEENGRGNFPPRFSGLQFPNYSSELNVNALELDDSALYLCASSSHPLYYEQYFGPGTRLTVT.

The CDR3 sequence: CASSFDREAYGYTF. As DNA, the CDR3 is TGCGCCAGCAGCTTTGACAGGGAAGCGTATGGCTACACCTTC. The chain employs TRBV5-1 and TRBJ1-2; 7 bases are a match to TRBD1. The CDR3 runs 14 residues. Trimming removed 2 bases from V and 5 bases from J; junction bases left unmatched: 6. The germline V gene encodes CDR1 SGHRS and CDR2 YFSETQ.

The genes are TRBV6-5 and TRBJ1-1; no clear D gene. Germline CDR1 is MNHEY and CDR2 is SVGAGI. The V end lost 6 bases, the J end lost 12 bases, and 20 bases lay between the germline ends. The CDR3 consists of 13 residues. CDR3 region: CASSFSRQTDTFF. As DNA, the CDR3 is TGTGCCAGCAGCTTCTCTAGGCAAACGGATACTTTCTTT.

The J gene is TRBJ1-2, the V gene TRBV5-6; no definite D call. V lost 2 bases, J lost 12 bases, and 14 bases lay in between. Per germline, CDR1 SGHDT and CDR2 YYEEEE. The CDR3 length is 12 residues. CDR3 nucleotides: TGTGCCAGCAGCTTTCGACCTACGGGGAACACCTTC. Translating gives CASSFRPTGNTF.

This chain's CDR3 is CASSDAGTASYEQYF. The CDR3 nucleotides are TGTGCCAGCAGCGACGCCGGGACAGCCTCCTACGAGCAGTACTTC. This sequence joins TRBV7-9 and TRBJ2-7, with TRBD1 matching 7 bases. This CDR3 has 15 amino acids. Germline CDR1 SEHNR, CDR2 FQNEAQ (reference sequence). J gave up 0 bases and V 5 bases, and 7 bases lay outside the gene matches.

This rearrangement joins TRBV18 to TRBJ1-3; D unresolved. The CDR3 runs 14 residues. Germline CDR1 reads KGHSH; CDR2 reads LQKENI. V gave up 3 bases and J gave up 0 bases, with 6 bases separating them. In DNA, the CDR3 is TGTGCCAGCTCACCCCGACTCTCTGGAAACACCATATATTTT. Residues: CASSPRLSGNTIYF. The whole variable domain, remainder taken from reference TRBV18 and TRBJ1-3, is NAGVMQNPRHLVRRRGQEARLRCSPMKGHSHVYWYRQLPEEGLKFMVYLQKENIIDESGMPKERFSAEFPKEGPSILRIQQVVRGDSAAYFCASSPRLSGNTIYFGEGSWLTVV.

The gene calls are TRBV29-1 and TRBJ1-1; 10 positions match TRBD1. The length of the CDR3 is 13 residues. Germline CDR1 and CDR2: SQVTM and ANQGSEA. After removal of 7 bases from V and 5 bases from J, the junction contained 7 bases not matched to a gene. The CDR3, as DNA: TGCAGCGCTCGGACAGGGGGTGGAACTGAAGCTTTCTTT. Translation: CSARTGGGTEAFF. The whole variable domain, remainder taken from reference TRBV29-1 and TRBJ1-1, is SAVISQKPSRDICQRGTSLTIQCQVDSQVTMMFWYRQQPGQSLTLIATANQGSEATYESGFVIDKFPISRPNLTFSTLTVSNMSPEDSSIYLCSARTGGGTEAFFGQGTRLTVV.

This rearrangement joins TRBV30 to TRBJ1-3; D might be TRBD1 (5 bases). Per germline, CDR1 GTSNPN and CDR2 SVGIG (reference sequence). This CDR3 contains 14 residues. Trimming removed 0 bases from V and 5 bases from J, with 11 bases in between. CDR3 in amino acids: CAWSVRDIRNTIYF. The CDR3 DNA reads as TGTGCCTGGAGTGTCAGGGATATCAGAAACACCATATATTTT.

The V and J genes are TRBV7-8 and TRBJ2-7; 8 bases align to TRBD1. Germline V gives CDR1 SGHVS, CDR2 FQNEAQ. V lost 7 bases and J lost 2; bases outside the gene matches: 7. This CDR3 spans 14 amino acids. CDR3 protein: CASIKDRAPYEQYF. The CDR3 coding sequence is TGTGCCAGCATCAAGGACAGGGCCCCCTACGAGCAGTACTTC.

The genes are TRBV6-5 and TRBJ1-2, with 9 bases identical to TRBD1. J was trimmed by 4 bases and V by 6 bases; bases with no gene match: 6. CDR3 length equals 14 residues. The germline V gene has CDR1 MNHEY and CDR2 SVGAGI. The CDR3 coding sequence is TGTGCCAGCAGGGGGGGACAGGGAGGCTATGGCTACACCTTC. Translated, it gives CASRGGQGGYGYTF.

The chain joins TRBV4-3 to TRBJ1-1; 10 nucleotides match TRBD1. V lost 3 bases to trimming and J lost 0 bases; unmatched junction nucleotides: 16. CDR1 LGHNA and CDR2 YSLEER come from the germline V gene. The CDR3 sequence is 20 residues long. This chain's CDR3 is CASSHRYRDRGPTMNTEAFF. The CDR3 DNA follows: TGCGCCAGCAGCCATCGCTACCGGGACAGGGGACCTACCATGAACACTGAAGCTTTCTTT.

This chain uses TRBV4-2 with TRBJ2-5, with D maybe TRBD1 (5 bases). The germline CDR1 and CDR2 sequences are LGHNA and YNFKEQ. V lost 1 base and J lost 5, with 17 bases in between. The CDR3 spans 16 residues. CDR3 in amino acids: CASSQARQGYKETQYF. DNA for the CDR3: TGTGCCAGCAGCCAAGCGCGCCAGGGCTATAAGGAGACCCAGTACTTC.

This sequence joins TRBV19 and TRBJ1-2; D is perhaps TRBD1 (5 bases). The CDR3 extends over 13 amino acids. Germline V CDR1 and CDR2: LNHDA, SQIVND (reference sequence). Between the trimmed V and J ends, which lost 7 bases and 3 bases, there was a span of 12 bases. The CDR3 region is CASTKGLHYGYTF. The CDR3 coding sequence is TGTGCCAGTACTAAGGGGCTTCACTATGGCTACACCTTC.

V is TRBV5-4 and J is TRBJ1-2; D unclear. The CDR3 has 12 amino acids. V shed 2 bases and J shed 7 bases, with 9 bases lying between them. CDR1 and CDR2 (germline): SGHNT, YYREEE (reference sequence). In nucleotides, the CDR3 is TGTGCCAGCAGCTTCGAGGGAAGTGGCTACACCTTC. This translates into CASSFEGSGYTF.

The rearrangement uses TRBV19 and TRBJ2-7, with TRBD2 matching 8 bases. Losses at the gene ends were 4 bases for V and 7 bases for J; bases not matched to a gene: 12. The CDR3 totals 15 residues. CDR1 and CDR2 from the germline V gene are LNHDA and SQIVND (reference sequence). CDR3 amino acids: CASSTQAGAPAEQYF. CDR3 DNA sequence: TGTGCCAGTAGTACTCAAGCGGGGGCCCCCGCAGAGCAGTACTTC.

V usage is TRBV30 and J usage is TRBJ1-2; D might be TRBD1 (6 bases). The CDR3 loop spans 15 amino acids. Germline CDR1 reads GTSNPN; CDR2 reads SVGIG (reference sequence). V dropped 2 bases and J dropped 5 bases, with 18 bases sitting between them. CDR3 loop: CAWSSGGPGVYGYTF. The CDR3 nucleotides read TGTGCCTGGAGTAGCGGGGGCCCCGGGGTTTATGGCTACACCTTC.

The J gene is TRBJ1-1, the V gene TRBV30; possibly TRBD1 for D (5 bases). Looked up from germline, CDR1 is GTSNPN and CDR2 is SVGIG (reference sequence). This CDR3 is 13 amino acids long. V lost 0 bases, J lost 4 bases, and 9 bases lay in between. The CDR3 region has the DNA TGTGCCTGGAGTGTAGGTCAGGGCACTGAAGCTTTCTTT. Translated: CAWSVGQGTEAFF.

This chain connects TRBV6-1 to TRBJ1-2, with 8 bases identical to TRBD1. CDR3 length: 14 residues. Unmatched junction bases numbered 10, after V lost 5 bases and J lost 8 bases. The germline CDR1 and CDR2 sequences are MNHNS and SASEGT. CDR3 nucleotide sequence: TGTGCCAGCAGTCTCCGGACAGGGCGCGGAGGCTACACCTTC. Its translation: CASSLRTGRGGYTF.

This chain uses TRBV7-9 with TRBJ1-2, with unresolved D. The CDR3 is 12 residues long. Per the germline V gene, CDR1 is SEHNR and CDR2 is FQNEAQ (reference sequence). The V end lost 4 bases, the J end lost 9 bases, and 12 bases lay between the germline ends. The CDR3 DNA reads as TGTGCCAGCAGCTCTGGGCCTCCTAGCTACACCTTC. It specifies CASSSGPPSYTF.

The chain recombines TRBV5-1 with TRBJ1-1; 11 bases are shared with TRBD1. From germline, CDR1 is SGHRS and CDR2 YFSETQ. Trimming removed 3 bases from V and 5 bases from J; junction bases left unmatched: 6. The CDR3 runs to 15 residues. CDR3 sequence: CASSWTGGAETEAFF. The CDR3 DNA is TGCGCCAGCAGCTGGACAGGGGGCGCCGAGACTGAAGCTTTCTTT.